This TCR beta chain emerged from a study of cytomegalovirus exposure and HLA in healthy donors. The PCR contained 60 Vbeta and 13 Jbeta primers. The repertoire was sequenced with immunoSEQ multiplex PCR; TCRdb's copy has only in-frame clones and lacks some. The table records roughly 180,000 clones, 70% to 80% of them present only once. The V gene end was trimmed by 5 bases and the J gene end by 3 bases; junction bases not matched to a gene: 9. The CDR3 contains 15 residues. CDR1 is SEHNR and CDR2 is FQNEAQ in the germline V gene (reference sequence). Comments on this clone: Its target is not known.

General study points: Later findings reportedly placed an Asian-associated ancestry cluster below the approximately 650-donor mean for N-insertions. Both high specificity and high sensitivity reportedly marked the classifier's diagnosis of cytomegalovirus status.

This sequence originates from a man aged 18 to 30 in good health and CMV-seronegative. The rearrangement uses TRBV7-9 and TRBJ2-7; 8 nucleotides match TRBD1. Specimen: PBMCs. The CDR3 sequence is CASSPVGTGVYEQYF. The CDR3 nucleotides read TGTGCCAGCAGCCCGGTCGGGACAGGAGTCTACGAGCAGTACTTC.